The 29 T cell receptor beta chains presented below share a single source sample, sequenced in a study of cytomegalovirus exposure and HLA in healthy donors. The PCR had 60 Vbeta and 13 Jbeta primers. Assay used: immunoSEQ multiplex PCR; TCRdb lists only in-frame clones, some missing. The data show roughly 250,000 clones, 75% to 85% seen once. Source material: PBMCs. These receptors came from a girl aged 2 to 10 in good health and CMV-seronegative.

The V gene is TRBV5-5, the J gene TRBJ1-2, with 7 bases fitting TRBD1. The length of the CDR3 is 14 residues. Germline values: CDR1 SGHKS, CDR2 YYEKEE (reference sequence). The trim removed 2 bases at V and 8 bases at J, leaving 9 bases unmatched. The CDR3, as DNA: TGTGCCAGCAGCTTACCAGGGGGTCGAGTCGGCTACACCTTC. This gives the protein CASSLPGGRVGYTF.

This clone turned up a few times. The gene calls are TRBV27 and TRBJ2-7, with 7 positions matching TRBD1. J lost 6 bases, V lost 5 bases, and 7 bases had no gene match. The CDR3 has 13 residues. Germline V CDR1 and CDR2: MNHEY, SMNVEV (reference sequence). As DNA, the CDR3 is TGTGCCAGCAGTCCGGGACAGTTTTTCGAGCAGTACTTC. Its protein product is CASSPGQFFEQYF.

J is TRBJ2-7 and V is TRBV30; 14 bases are shared with TRBD2. Germline V lookup: CDR1 GTSNPN, CDR2 SVGIG (reference sequence). CDR3 length: 12 residues. The V and J ends lost 2 bases and 12 bases, in that order; junction bases with no gene match: 3. CDR3 in DNA: TGTGCCTGGAGTCAGGGACTAGCGGGAGTGTACTTC. This sequence encodes CAWSQGLAGVYF.

This clone was detected a few times. This sequence joins TRBV30 and TRBJ1-6, with 8 bases lining up with TRBD1. The V gene's germline CDR1 is GTSNPN and CDR2 SVGIG (reference sequence). The V segment lost 1 base and the J segment 10 bases; nucleotides outside the gene matches: 3. This CDR3 has 13 residues. The CDR3 protein is CAWSGQGRSPLHF. In DNA, the CDR3 is TGTGCCTGGAGTGGACAGGGGCGGTCACCCCTCCACTTT.

The rearrangement uses TRBV13 and TRBJ2-5; 7 nucleotides line up with TRBD1. J lost 3 bases, V lost 4 bases, and 5 bases had no gene match. Germline V gene data show CDR1 as PRHDT and CDR2 as FYEKMQ (reference sequence). The CDR3 runs to 14 residues. CDR3 DNA sequence: TGTGCCAGCAGCTCCGTTGGGACAGAAGAGACCCAGTACTTC. Encoded protein: CASSSVGTEETQYF.

V gene TRBV4-1 combines with J gene TRBJ1-6; 8 nucleotides line up with TRBD1. The V gene end was trimmed by 1 base and the J gene end by 7 bases; junction bases not matched to a gene: 3. Germline V gene sequence: CDR1 MGHRA, CDR2 YSYEKL. The CDR3 loop spans 15 amino acids. CDR3 DNA sequence: TGCGCCAGCAGCCAAGTCGACAGGGGCAATTCACCCCTCCACTTT. It specifies CASSQVDRGNSPLHF.

The chain carries TRBV11-1 and TRBJ1-1; tentatively, D is TRBD1 (5 bases). V lost 0 bases and J 6 bases, leaving 8 bases between the germline ends. Germline-derived CDR1 and CDR2 are SGHAT and FQDESV (reference sequence). CDR3 length: 13 amino acids. The CDR3 sequence is CASSLARGSEAFF. CDR3 in DNA: TGTGCCAGCAGCTTAGCGCGGGGGTCTGAAGCTTTCTTT.

The V call is TRBV9, the J call TRBJ2-4, with D tentatively TRBD1 (5 bases). Trimming cost V 0 bases and J 2 bases, with 12 bases left between them. Germline V gives CDR1 SGDLS, CDR2 YYNGEE. This CDR3 has 16 amino acids. The CDR3 spells CASSVGAGMTKNIQYF. The CDR3 DNA is TGTGCCAGCAGCGTAGGGGCAGGGATGACCAAAAACATTCAGTACTTC.

V gene TRBV28 combines with J gene TRBJ2-5; D is perhaps TRBD1 (6 bases). Germline assignment: CDR1 MDHEN and CDR2 SYDVKM. This CDR3 is 15 amino acids long. Trimming pared 3 bases from V and 3 bases from J, leaving 14 bases between. CDR3 DNA sequence: TGTGCCAGCAGTTTCGGGCAGACAGGCAAAGAGACCCAGTACTTC. Its translation is CASSFGQTGKETQYF.

In the case of this clone: The junction shows a germline mismatch at one end, possibly a read error. V usage is TRBV7-9 and J usage is TRBJ2-3; unclear D gene. This CDR3 has 15 amino acids. Germline V gene lookup returns CDR1 SEHNR and CDR2 FQNEAQ (reference sequence). The CDR3 protein is CSSSLFSGRTDTQYF. The CDR3 DNA reads as TGTTCCAGCAGCTTGTTCTCAGGCCGCACAGATACGCAGTATTTT.

The chain has TRBV5-1 and TRBJ1-1, with no clear D. This CDR3 is built from 14 residues. V was clipped by 4 bases and J by 0 bases, with 10 bases between them. Germline lookup yields CDR1 SGHRS and CDR2 YFSETQ. Here the CDR3 DNA reads TGCGCCAGCAGCCAACGCGGGATGAACACTGAAGCTTTCTTT. This sequence encodes CASSQRGMNTEAFF.

The V gene is TRBV6-5, the J gene TRBJ2-7, with 7 bases aligning to TRBD2. Per the germline V gene, CDR1 is MNHEY and CDR2 is SVGAGI. V lost 4 bases, J lost 1 base, and 4 bases stayed unmatched. The CDR3 sequence is 14 residues long. This CDR3 reads CASSFGRGSYEQYF. CDR3 in DNA: TGTGCCAGCAGTTTTGGGCGGGGGTCCTACGAGCAGTACTTC.

The chain recombines TRBV29-1 with TRBJ2-5; unclear D gene. Germline-derived CDR1 and CDR2 are SQVTM and ANQGSEA. CDR3 length: 13 residues. Deletions cut 7 bases from V and 5 bases from J, with 17 bases between. The chain's CDR3 is CSGVFSRYETQYF. CDR3 DNA sequence: TGCAGCGGGGTCTTTTCGAGGTACGAGACCCAGTACTTC.

The chain recombines TRBV4-1 with TRBJ1-2, with TRBD1 as a possible D gene (6 bases). Trimming cost V 3 bases and J 6 bases, with 14 bases left between them. The V gene's germline CDR1 is MGHRA and CDR2 YSYEKL. The CDR3 spans 14 residues. CDR3 coding DNA: TGCGCCAGCAGCCACACCAAGGGGGTCCATGGCTACACCTTC. It translates to CASSHTKGVHGYTF.

This chain uses TRBV10-2 with TRBJ1-2; D is ambiguous. Trimming shortened V by 6 bases and J by 2 bases, and 10 bases separated the two germline ends. This CDR3 spans 13 amino acids. Germline-derived CDR1 and CDR2 are WSHSY and SAAADI. The CDR3 region is CASSRTGNYGYTF. CDR3 in DNA: TGCGCCAGCAGCCGGACGGGGAACTATGGCTACACCTTC.

V is TRBV19 and J is TRBJ1-5; the D is unclear. The V end was cut by 7 bases, the J end by 0 bases, with 7 bases between. The germline CDR1 and CDR2 sequences are LNHDA and SQIVND (reference sequence). The CDR3 is 13 residues long. CDR3 in amino acids: CASNEYSNQPQHF. The CDR3 DNA reads TGTGCCAGTAACGAGTATAGCAATCAGCCCCAGCATTTT.

This clone was seen a single time. CDR3 DNA sequence: TGTGCCAGCGGGGGCAGCGGGAGGGCGGGAGAGACCCAGTACTTC. Translating gives CASGGSGRAGETQYF. The chain uses TRBV9 and TRBJ2-5, with TRBD2 identical over 10 bases. J was trimmed by 4 bases and V by 7 bases; bases with no gene match: 10. This CDR3 is built from 15 residues. Germline V gives CDR1 SGDLS, CDR2 YYNGEE.

The chain recombines TRBV7-9 with TRBJ1-2; 8 bases align to TRBD1. CDR3 length: 14 amino acids. Germline CDR1 is SEHNR and CDR2 is FQNEAQ (reference sequence). V lost 4 bases and J lost 3; bases outside the gene matches: 4. Written as DNA, the CDR3 is TGTGCCAGCAGCTGGACAGGGTTACACTATGGCTACACCTTC. It specifies CASSWTGLHYGYTF.

This clone has just a few counts. The V call is TRBV6-4, the J call TRBJ1-1; D unclear. Per germline, CDR1 MRHNA and CDR2 SNTAGT. V lost 6 bases, J lost 2 bases, and 10 bases lay in between. CDR3 length: 13 residues. DNA of the CDR3: TGTGCCAGCAGCTCAGAACCCAACACTGAAGCTTTCTTT. Protein: CASSSEPNTEAFF.

The genes are TRBV7-9 and TRBJ1-2; no reliable D call. In germline, CDR1 is SEHNR, CDR2 FQNEAQ (reference sequence). The CDR3 spans 15 residues. The ends were cut back, 2 bases at V and 5 bases at J, with 15 bases in the middle. The CDR3 sequence: CASSLSGRNLYGYTF. The CDR3 DNA reads TGTGCCAGCAGCTTAAGCGGCAGAAACCTTTATGGCTACACCTTC.

The rearrangement joins TRBV20-1 to TRBJ2-7, with unresolved D. Trimming took off 2 bases at V and 3 bases at J, with 5 bases between the two ends. The CDR3 extends over 11 amino acids. Germline CDR1 is DFQATT and CDR2 is SNEGSKA (reference sequence). DNA of the CDR3: TGCAGTGCTAGACCCCGCTACGAGCAGTACTTC. Its translation: CSARPRYEQYF.

The CDR3 spells CASKRRGGGGYEQYF. In DNA, the CDR3 is TGTGCCAGCAAACGAAGAGGAGGGGGCGGGTACGAGCAGTACTTC. V is TRBV6-5 and J is TRBJ2-7; the D gene is possibly TRBD1 (7 bases). The CDR3 consists of 15 residues. Germline assignment: CDR1 MNHEY and CDR2 SVGAGI. The germline V and J ends were trimmed by 7 bases and 4 bases, with 20 bases remaining between them.

There are a few counts of this clone. The CDR3 nucleotides read TGTGCCAGCAGGACATGGACGAGTGGCTACACCTTC. Translation: CASRTWTSGYTF. The chain links TRBV19 to TRBJ1-2; possible D gene TRBD1, 5 bases. The CDR3 covers 12 residues. The V gene lost 9 bases and the J gene lost 7 bases, with 15 bases spanning the gap. Germline V gene lookup returns CDR1 LNHDA and CDR2 SQIVND (reference sequence). Full variable domain (rest looked up from reference TRBV19 and TRBJ1-2): DGGITQSPKYLFRKEGQNVTLSCEQNLNHDAMYWYRQDPGQGLRLIYYSQIVNDFQKGDIAEGYSVSREKKESFPLTVTSAQKNPTAFYLCASRTWTSGYTFGSGTRLTVV.

The rearrangement uses TRBV6-4 and TRBJ2-3, with D possibly TRBD1 on 5 matching bases. CDR1 MRHNA and CDR2 SNTAGT come from the germline V gene. This CDR3 is 20 amino acids long. Deletions cut 3 bases from V and 4 bases from J, with 29 bases between. DNA of the CDR3: TGTGCCAGCAGTGAACGCCCCCTTAGGTACAGGCCCGCTAGGCCAGATACGCAGTATTTT. Amino acid sequence: CASSERPLRYRPARPDTQYF.

The chain recombines TRBV28 with TRBJ2-5; tentative D call: TRBD1 (7 bases). This CDR3 spans 21 amino acids. The germline V and J ends were trimmed by 8 bases and 0 bases, with 34 bases remaining between them. CDR1 is MDHEN and CDR2 is SYDVKM in the germline V gene. CDR3 nucleotides: TGTGCCAGCCCATTTACCGGGACAGCTGCTATTTGCGGGGCTCACCAAGAGACCCAGTACTTC. This codes for CASPFTGTAAICGAHQETQYF.

The chain combines TRBV11-2 with TRBJ2-4; D may be TRBD1 (5 bases). The CDR3 runs 15 residues. Trimming pared 5 bases from V and 3 bases from J, leaving 14 bases between. The V gene's germline CDR1 is SGHAT and CDR2 FQNNGV. CDR3 residues: CASSRLQGGKNIQYF. The DNA of the CDR3 is TGTGCCAGCAGCCGACTCCAGGGCGGCAAAAACATTCAGTACTTC.

There are a few counts of this clone. Other nucleotide sequences from this sample produce the same CDR3. The gene calls are TRBV29-1 and TRBJ2-7, with D possibly being TRBD2 (6 bases). V dropped 6 bases and J dropped 0 bases, with 9 bases sitting between them. Germline V gene data show CDR1 as SQVTM and CDR2 as ANQGSEA. The length of the CDR3 is 12 residues. As DNA, the CDR3 is TGCAGCGTGGGGGGAGGCTCCTACGAGCAGTACTTC. Protein: CSVGGGSYEQYF.

The chain joins TRBV28 to TRBJ2-7; the D is unclear. The CDR3 length is 11 residues. Germline-derived CDR1 and CDR2 are MDHEN and SYDVKM. Trimming stripped 8 bases from V and 3 bases from J, with 8 bases between. CDR3 nucleotide sequence: TGTGCCAGCTTAGAAAACTACGAGCAGTACTTC. Translation gives CASLENYEQYF.

V is TRBV28 and J is TRBJ2-5, with TRBD1 as a possible D gene (6 bases). V gave up 7 bases and J gave up 5 bases, with 20 bases separating them. Germline CDR1 reads MDHEN; CDR2 reads SYDVKM. The CDR3 loop spans 15 amino acids. CDR3 sequence: CASTTGTLLSETQYF. The CDR3 DNA is TGTGCCAGCACCACCGGGACATTATTATCCGAGACCCAGTACTTC.